This T cell receptor (beta chain) was captured in a study of identical twins. V lost 7 bases to trimming and J lost 3 bases; unmatched junction nucleotides: 10. This CDR3 is 16 amino acids long. The germline V gene encodes CDR1 SGHRS and CDR2 YFSETQ. One entry per CDR3 protein, called by TCRdb with MiXCR from the 5' RACE reads. The repertoire includes about 810,000 distinct CDR3 sequences, about 12% of them detected once, and around 1.6% sits in the top ten. The data also belong to a second study, concerning yellow fever vaccine responses in identical twins.

Sequencing was carried out using PBMCs. The V and J genes are TRBV5-1 and TRBJ2-5; TRBD2 aligns across 12 bases. The sequence was collected from a woman aged 18-30 years in good health. The chain's CDR3 is CASHLAGGPSEETQYF. The CDR3 DNA reads as TGCGCCAGCCATCTAGCGGGAGGGCCGTCAGAAGAGACCCAGTACTTC.